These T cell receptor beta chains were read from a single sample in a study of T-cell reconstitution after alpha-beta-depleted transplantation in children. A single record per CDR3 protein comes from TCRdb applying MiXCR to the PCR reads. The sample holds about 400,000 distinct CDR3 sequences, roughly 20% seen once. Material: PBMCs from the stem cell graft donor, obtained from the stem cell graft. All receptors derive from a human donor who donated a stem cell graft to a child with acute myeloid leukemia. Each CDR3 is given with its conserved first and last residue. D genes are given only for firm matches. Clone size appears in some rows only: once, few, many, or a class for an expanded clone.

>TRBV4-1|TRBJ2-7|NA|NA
TGCGCCAGCAGCCAAGAGCGGTCCTACGAGCAGTACTTC
CASSQERSYEQYF
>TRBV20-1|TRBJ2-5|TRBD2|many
TGCAGTGCTAGAGGAGACGGGAGGGGGCAAGAGACCCAGTACTTC
CSARGDGRGQETQYF
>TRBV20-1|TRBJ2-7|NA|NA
TGCAGTGCTAGAGATGAAGGGGCTAGCGAGACTCTCTACGAGCAGTACTTC
CSARDEGASETLYEQYF
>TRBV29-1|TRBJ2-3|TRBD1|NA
TGCAGCATCAGTACCGGGACAGCCACAGATACGCAGTATTTT
CSISTGTATDTQYF
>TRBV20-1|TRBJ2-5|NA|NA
TGCAGTGCTAGAACGTCGAGGACTGACCAAGAGACCCAGTACTTC
CSARTSRTDQETQYF
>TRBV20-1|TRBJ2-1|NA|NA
TGCAGTGGAGGGGATCGCGCCTACAATGAGCAGTTCTTC
CSGGDRAYNEQFF
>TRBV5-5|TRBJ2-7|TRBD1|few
TGTGCCAGCAGCTCGAATGGACAGGGATACTACGAGCAGTACTTC
CASSSNGQGYYEQYF
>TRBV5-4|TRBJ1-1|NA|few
TGTGCCAGCAGCTTGAGGGAAACGAGCACTGAAGCTTTCTTT
CASSLRETSTEAFF
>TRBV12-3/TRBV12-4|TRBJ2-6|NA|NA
TGTGCCAGCAGCTGGGGTGGGGATCTGATGAGCTCTGGGGCCAACGTCCTGACTTTC
CASSWGGDLMSSGANVLTF
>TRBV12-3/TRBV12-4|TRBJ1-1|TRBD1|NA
TGTGCCAGCAGCCGTAACAGGGGACCTGAAGCTTTCTTT
CASSRNRGPEAFF
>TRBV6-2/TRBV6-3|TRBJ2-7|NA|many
TGTGCCAGCGTCGGCCAAGACTCCTACGAGCAGTACTTC
CASVGQDSYEQYF
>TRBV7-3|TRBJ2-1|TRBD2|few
TGTGCCAGCAGCTCCCAAGCGGGAGGAACCAATGAGCAGTTCTTC
CASSSQAGGTNEQFF
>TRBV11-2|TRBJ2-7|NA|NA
TGTGCCAGCAGCTTAGCTTTCTACGAGCAGTACTTC
CASSLAFYEQYF
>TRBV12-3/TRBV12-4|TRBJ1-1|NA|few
TGTGCCAGCAGCCTTAGGGACCCCGACACTGAAGCTTTCTTT
CASSLRDPDTEAFF
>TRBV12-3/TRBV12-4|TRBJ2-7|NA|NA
TGTGCCAGCAGTTTAGGGCGGGGGCATTTCTTC
CASSLGRGHFF
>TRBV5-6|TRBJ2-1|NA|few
TGTGCCAGCAGCTTAAGGGTTGAGCAGTTCTTC
CASSLRVEQFF
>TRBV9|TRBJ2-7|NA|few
TGTGCCAGCAGCGGAGAGGGTGAGCAGTACTTC
CASSGEGEQYF
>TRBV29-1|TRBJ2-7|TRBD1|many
TGCAGCGCTGGAAGACAGGGGCAATCTTACGAGCAGTACTTC
CSAGRQGQSYEQYF
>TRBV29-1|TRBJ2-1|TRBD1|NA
TGCAGCGTTGCCCTAATCGCAGGGGGATTTGAGCAGTTCTTC
CSVALIAGGFEQFF
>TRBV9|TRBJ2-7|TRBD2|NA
TGTGCCAGCAGCGAGGGTAGCGGGAGCGAGCAGTACTTC
CASSEGSGSEQYF
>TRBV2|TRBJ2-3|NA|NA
TGTGCCAGCAGTGACGCCGGGGGAACTAGCACAGATACGCAGTATTTT
CASSDAGGTSTDTQYF
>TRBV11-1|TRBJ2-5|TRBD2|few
TGTGCCAGCAGCTTGAGAGCGGGAGCCCACCAAGAGACCCAGTACTTC
CASSLRAGAHQETQYF
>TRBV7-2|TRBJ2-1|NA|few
TGTGCCAGCAGCTTACCTAGCTTCATCAATGAGCAGTTCTTC
CASSLPSFINEQFF
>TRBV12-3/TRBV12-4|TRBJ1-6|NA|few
TGTGCCAGCAGTCCAAGGACAAATTCACCCCTCCACTTT
CASSPRTNSPLHF
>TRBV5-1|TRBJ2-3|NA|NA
TGCGCCAGCAGCTCGGGGCGAAACACAGATACGCAGTATTTT
CASSSGRNTDTQYF
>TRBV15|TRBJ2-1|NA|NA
TGTGCCACCAGCAGAGACGCCTGGGGGAGTCGGGATGAGCAGTTCTTC
CATSRDAWGSRDEQFF
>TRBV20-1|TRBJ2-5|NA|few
TGCAGTGCGACGGACGGATCCAAGTACCAAGAGACCCAGTACTTC
CSATDGSKYQETQYF
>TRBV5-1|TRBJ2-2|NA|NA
TGCGCCAGCAGCCTACCCCGCACTAACACCGGGGAGCTGTTTTTT
CASSLPRTNTGELFF
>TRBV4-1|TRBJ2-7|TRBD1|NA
TGCGCCAGCAGCCAAGAAGACAGGGACACTGGTGAGCAGTACTTC
CASSQEDRDTGEQYF
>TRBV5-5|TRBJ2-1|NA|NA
TGTGCCAGCAGCTTGCGGAACGCAGGGTTAAATGAGCAGTTCTTC
CASSLRNAGLNEQFF
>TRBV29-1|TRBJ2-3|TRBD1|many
TGCAGCGCCTTCCCGGGACAGGGTTCGGGGCTGACTTTT
CSAFPGQGSGLTF
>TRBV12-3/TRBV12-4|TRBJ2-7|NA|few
TGTGCCAGCAGTTTATTGTGGACAGACCGGTACGAGCAGTACTTC
CASSLLWTDRYEQYF
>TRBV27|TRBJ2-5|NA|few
TGTGCCAGCAGTTCCGATTATAGCGCCCTAGGCGGTTCCCAGTACTTC
CASSSDYSALGGSQYF
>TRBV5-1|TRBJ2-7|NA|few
TGCGCCAGCAGCTTGGGGGGCCGACTAACCTACGAGCAGTACTTC
CASSLGGRLTYEQYF
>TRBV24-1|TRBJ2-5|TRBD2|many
TGTGCCACCAGTGATATGGGTTCGTCACTAGCGGGAGGGCCAGCAGAGACCCAGTACTTC
CATSDMGSSLAGGPAETQYF
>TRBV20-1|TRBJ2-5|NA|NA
TGCAGTGCTGAGGACAGAAAAGAGACCCAGTACTTC
CSAEDRKETQYF
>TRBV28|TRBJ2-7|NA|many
TGTGCCAGCAGTATAACCGACAGCTACGAGCAGTACTTC
CASSITDSYEQYF
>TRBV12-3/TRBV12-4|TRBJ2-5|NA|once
TGTGCCAGCATAGGGATGGCCCAAGAGACCCAGTACTTC
CASIGMAQETQYF
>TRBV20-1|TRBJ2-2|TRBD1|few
TGCAGTGCTAGACCCTTGGACAGGGACACCGGGGAGCTGTTTTTT
CSARPLDRDTGELFF
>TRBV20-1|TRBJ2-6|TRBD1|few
TGCAGTGCTCTAGGGGGCAACCCGGGGGCCAACGTCCTGACTTTC
CSALGGNPGANVLTF
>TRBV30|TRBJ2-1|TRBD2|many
TGTGCCTTGACCTTAGCGGGAGGCCTCCTCTCCTACAATGAGCAGTTCTTC
CALTLAGGLLSYNEQFF
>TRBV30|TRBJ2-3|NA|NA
TGTGCCTGGAGTGTCAGGAGGGCAGATACGCAGTATTTT
CAWSVRRADTQYF
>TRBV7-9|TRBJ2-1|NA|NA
TGTGCCAGCAGCTTAGCGGGAGTGGGGCGTGGTGAGCAGTTCTTC
CASSLAGVGRGEQFF
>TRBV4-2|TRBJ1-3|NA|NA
TGTGCCAGCAGCCAAGATATGGGGAGCTCTGGAAACACCATATATTTT
CASSQDMGSSGNTIYF
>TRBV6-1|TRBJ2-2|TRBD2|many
TGTGCCAGCAGAGAGACTAGCGGGAACACCGGGGAGCTGTTTTTT
CASRETSGNTGELFF
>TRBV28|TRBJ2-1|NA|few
TGTGCCAGCAGTTTCTTCAGGTACGAGCAGTTCTTC
CASSFFRYEQFF
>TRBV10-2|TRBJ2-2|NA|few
TGCGCCAGCAGTGGACAGAAGAACACCGGGGAGCTGTTTTTT
CASSGQKNTGELFF
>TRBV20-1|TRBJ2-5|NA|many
TGCAGTGCCTCGGGAGCACAAGAGACCCAGTACTTC
CSASGAQETQYF
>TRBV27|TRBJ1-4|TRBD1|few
TGTGCCAGCAGTTCAACCGGGACAGGGGATGAAAAACTGTTTTTT
CASSSTGTGDEKLFF
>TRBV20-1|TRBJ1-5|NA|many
TGCAGTGCTAGAGATGCCAAGGGCAATCAGCCCCAGCATTTT
CSARDAKGNQPQHF
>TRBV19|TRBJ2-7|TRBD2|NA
TGTGCCAGTAGTACCCTCGGACTAGGACTCTACGAGCAGTACTTC
CASSTLGLGLYEQYF
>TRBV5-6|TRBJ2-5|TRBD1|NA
TGTGCCAGCAGCTCCGGGACAGGGGATCAAGAGACCCAGTACTTC
CASSSGTGDQETQYF
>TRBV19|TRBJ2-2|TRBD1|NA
TGTGCCAGTAGTATAGCCAGGGGGCGCCGGACACCGAACACCGGGGAGCTGTTTTTT
CASSIARGRRTPNTGELFF
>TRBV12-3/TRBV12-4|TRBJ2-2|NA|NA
TGTGCCAGCACCAACCGTTGGGGCAACACCGGGGAGCTGTTTTTT
CASTNRWGNTGELFF
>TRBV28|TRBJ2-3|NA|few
TGTGCCAGCACCGGAGGCTGGAGAGATACGCAGTATTTT
CASTGGWRDTQYF
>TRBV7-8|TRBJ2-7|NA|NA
TGTGCCAGCAGCTTCATGGGACACAACTCCTACGAGCAGTACTTC
CASSFMGHNSYEQYF
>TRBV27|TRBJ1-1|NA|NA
TGTGCCAGCAGTTTATATCGGGGCGGGGGCACTGAAGCTTTCTTT
CASSLYRGGGTEAFF
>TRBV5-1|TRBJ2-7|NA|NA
TGCGCCAGCAGCTTTATGGAGTCCTCCTACGAGCAGTACTTC
CASSFMESSYEQYF
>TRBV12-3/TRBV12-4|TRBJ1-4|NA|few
TGTGCCAGCAGTTTTGTACAGAATAATGAAAAACTGTTTTTT
CASSFVQNNEKLFF
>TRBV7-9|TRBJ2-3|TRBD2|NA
TGTGCCAGCAGCTTAGAGGCGGGAGTTAACACAGATACGCAGTATTTT
CASSLEAGVNTDTQYF